Reported below is one T cell receptor beta chain. The CDR3 contains 17 residues. Losses at the gene ends were 5 bases for V and 3 bases for J; bases not matched to a gene: 9. CDR1 and CDR2 (germline): LNHDA, SQIVND (reference sequence). Authors' processing steps: Estimated nucleated cell counts came from reference gene primer amplification. Some clones are missing from TCRdb's copy, which holds only in-frame ones; the method was immunoSEQ multiplex PCR. The DNA gave D and trimming, while V, J and clone size come from that table. The table shows fewer than 100,000 clones, with approximately 90% occurring only once. The data derive from a study of blood T cell repertoires in COVID-19. Looking at the study overall: Samples representing acute and convalescent COVID-19 were sourced from the United States, Italy and Spain.

The sample consisted of peripheral blood. The sequence derives from a woman of 80 years or more with acute or convalescent COVID-19. The chain is built from TRBV19 and TRBJ2-2; TRBD2 matches 10 bases. The CDR3 here is CASSLLAGGADTGELFF. CDR3 coding DNA: TGTGCCAGTAGTCTCTTAGCGGGAGGAGCGGACACCGGGGAGCTGTTTTTT.